This TCR beta chain is drawn from a study of T cells in Graves' hyperthyroidism and ophthalmopathy. Study in general: Peripheral blood was acquired at first diagnosis, ahead of any therapy whatsoever.

Overall study findings and caveats: Expanded thyroid clonotypes (above 0.001) were mostly also found in blood.

Germline values: CDR1 MDHEN, CDR2 SYDVKM. The CDR3 consists of 15 residues. The germline V and J ends were trimmed by 11 bases and 6 bases, with 26 bases remaining between them. Amplified TCR beta CDR3 regions came from RNA transcripts. The HTBI primer set served for first-round RT-PCR of the TCR CDR3. Using its own MiXCR run on the multiplex PCR reads, TCRdb lists one record per CDR3 protein. The data show about 320,000 distinct CDR3 sequences, 15% to 20% seen once. In this sample, this clonotype turned up many times. Its specificity is not known. Extraction of PBMCs used roughly 9.4 ml of fresh peripheral blood.

This receptor was obtained from a man younger than 40 with Graves' hyperthyroidism. The sequencing input was blood. V is TRBV28 and J is TRBJ2-7, with D perhaps matching TRBD1 or TRBD2 (5 bases each). CDR3 protein: CAGSPRGIRMGEQYF. The CDR3 nucleotides read TGTGCCGGGTCACCGAGGGGAATTCGGATGGGCGAGCAGTACTTC. Combining the CDR3 with reference TRBV28 and TRBJ2-7 gives the whole variable domain DVKVTQSSRYLVKRTGEKVFLECVQDMDHENMFWYRQDPGLGLRLIYFSYDVKMKEKGDIPEGYSVSREKKERFSLILESASTNQTSMYLCAGSPRGIRMGEQYFGPGTRLTVT.